Listed here are 8 T cell receptor beta chains from one sample, sequenced in a study of OX40 agonist ivuxolimab in advanced cancers. Measured with immunoSEQ multiplex PCR; TCRdb has only the in-frame clones, and not every one. The sample includes 13,000 or so clones, 77% of them seen just once. The starting material was CD4+ or CD8+ T cells sorted from blood, obtained in a trial of the OX40 agonist ivuxolimab. The receptors shown here come from an adult with an advanced solid tumor such as melanoma, head and neck, liver or kidney cancer.

The chain has TRBV19 and TRBJ2-1, with D perhaps matching TRBD2 (5 bases). The CDR3 has 13 residues. Germline CDR1 and CDR2: LNHDA and SQIVND (reference sequence). Trimming cost V 0 bases and J 9 bases, with 9 bases left between them. CDR3 DNA: TGTGCCAGTAGTATAGATGAGGCGGGTGAGCAGTTCTTC. Its protein product is CASSIDEAGEQFF.

This chain uses TRBV30 with TRBJ2-7, with 7 nucleotides matching TRBD1. Unmatched junction bases numbered 9, after V lost 2 bases and J lost 2 bases. The CDR3 has 15 amino acids. Germline CDR1 GTSNPN, CDR2 SVGIG (reference sequence). CDR3 DNA: TGTGCCTGGAGTCCAATCCAAGGGGGCCCCTACGAGCAGTACTTC. Its translation: CAWSPIQGGPYEQYF.

The chain joins TRBV4-1 to TRBJ2-1; D is possibly TRBD1 or TRBD2 (5 bases each). The CDR3 covers 15 residues. Trimming stripped 1 base from V and 9 bases from J, with 16 bases between. Germline lookup yields CDR1 MGHRA and CDR2 YSYEKL. CDR3 residues: CASSQVGTLSLEQFF. The CDR3 nucleotides read TGCGCCAGCAGCCAAGTGGGGACGCTATCCCTTGAGCAGTTCTTC.

The chain links TRBV27 to TRBJ2-3; 8 bases are shared with TRBD2. The CDR3 totals 14 residues. Germline V gene sequence: CDR1 MNHEY, CDR2 SMNVEV (reference sequence). Trimming removed 0 bases from V and 6 bases from J; junction bases left unmatched: 2. The CDR3 region has the DNA TGTGCCAGCAGTTTATCTAGCGGGAAGGATACGCAGTATTTT. Protein: CASSLSSGKDTQYF.

This clone was seen a handful of times. The chain couples TRBV4-1 to TRBJ2-2; possible D gene TRBD2, 6 bases. Germline V gives CDR1 MGHRA, CDR2 YSYEKL. The V end lost 3 bases, the J end lost 0 bases, and 11 bases lay between the germline ends. CDR3 length: 16 residues. The CDR3 here is CASSQGGYANTGELFF. The CDR3 coding sequence is TGCGCCAGCAGCCAGGGGGGTTACGCGAACACCGGGGAGCTGTTTTTT.

This chain uses TRBV27 with TRBJ2-2; 9 bases fit TRBD2. The CDR3 runs 14 residues. V was pared by 3 bases and J by 6 bases, with 2 bases of the junction left unmatched. CDR1 and CDR2 from the germline V gene are MNHEY and SMNVEV (reference sequence). CDR3 protein: CASSFSSGAGELFF. The DNA of the CDR3 is TGTGCCAGCAGTTTTTCTAGCGGGGCCGGGGAGCTGTTTTTT.

The V and J genes are TRBV6-5 and TRBJ1-5; 8 bases agree with TRBD1. J was trimmed by 3 bases and V by 5 bases; bases with no gene match: 6. The CDR3 is 15 residues long. Per germline, CDR1 MNHEY and CDR2 SVGAGI. The CDR3 reads CASSPDRGSNQPQHF. In DNA, the CDR3 is TGTGCCAGCAGTCCCGACAGGGGATCCAATCAGCCCCAGCATTTT.

The chain links TRBV5-1 to TRBJ2-7, with a possible D match to TRBD1 (5 bases). Trimming stripped 3 bases from V and 4 bases from J, with 14 bases between. Germline lookup yields CDR1 SGHRS and CDR2 YFSETQ. CDR3 length equals 14 residues. Here the CDR3 DNA reads TGCGCCAGCAGCTGGGGCCAGGGTTCGTACGAGCAGTACTTC. It encodes CASSWGQGSYEQYF.